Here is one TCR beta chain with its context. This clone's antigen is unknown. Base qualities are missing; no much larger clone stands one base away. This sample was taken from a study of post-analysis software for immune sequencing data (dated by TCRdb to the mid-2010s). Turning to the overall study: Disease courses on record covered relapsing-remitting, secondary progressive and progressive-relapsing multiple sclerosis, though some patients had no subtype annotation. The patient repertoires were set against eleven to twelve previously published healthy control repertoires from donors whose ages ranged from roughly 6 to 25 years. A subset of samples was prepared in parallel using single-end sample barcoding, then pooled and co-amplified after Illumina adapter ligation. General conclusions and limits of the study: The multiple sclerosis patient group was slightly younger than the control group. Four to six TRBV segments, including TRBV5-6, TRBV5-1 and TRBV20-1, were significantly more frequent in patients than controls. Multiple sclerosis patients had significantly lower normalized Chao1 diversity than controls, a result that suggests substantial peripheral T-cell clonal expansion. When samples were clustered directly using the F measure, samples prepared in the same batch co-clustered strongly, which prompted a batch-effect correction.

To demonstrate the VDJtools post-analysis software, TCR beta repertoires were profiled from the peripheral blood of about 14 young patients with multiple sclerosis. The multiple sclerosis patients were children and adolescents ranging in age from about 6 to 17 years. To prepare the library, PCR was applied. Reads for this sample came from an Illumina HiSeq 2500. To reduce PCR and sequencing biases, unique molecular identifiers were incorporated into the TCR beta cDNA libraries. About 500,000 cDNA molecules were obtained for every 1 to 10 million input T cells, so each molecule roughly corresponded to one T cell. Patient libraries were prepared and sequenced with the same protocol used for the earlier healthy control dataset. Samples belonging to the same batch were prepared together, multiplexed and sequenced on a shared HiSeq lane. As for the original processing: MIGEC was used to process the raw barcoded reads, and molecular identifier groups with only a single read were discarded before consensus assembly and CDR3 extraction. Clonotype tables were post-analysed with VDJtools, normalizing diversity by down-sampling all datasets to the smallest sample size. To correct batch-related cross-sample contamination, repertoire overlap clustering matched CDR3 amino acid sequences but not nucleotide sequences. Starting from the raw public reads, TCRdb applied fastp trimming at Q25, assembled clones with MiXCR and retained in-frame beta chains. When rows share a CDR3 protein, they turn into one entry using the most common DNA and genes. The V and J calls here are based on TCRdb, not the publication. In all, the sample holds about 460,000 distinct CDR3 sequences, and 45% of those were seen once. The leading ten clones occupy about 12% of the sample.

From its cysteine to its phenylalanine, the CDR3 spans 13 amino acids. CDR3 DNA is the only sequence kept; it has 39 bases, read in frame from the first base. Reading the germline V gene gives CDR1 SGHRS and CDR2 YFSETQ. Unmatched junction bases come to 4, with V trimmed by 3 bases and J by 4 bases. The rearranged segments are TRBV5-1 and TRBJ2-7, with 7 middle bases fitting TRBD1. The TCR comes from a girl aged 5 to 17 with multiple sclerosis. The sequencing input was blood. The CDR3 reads CASSWDSDYEQYF. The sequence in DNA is TGCGCCAGCAGCTGGGACAGTGATTACGAGCAGTACTTC.